Below, one T cell receptor beta chain is given with its context. This sample is part of a study of CD8+CD57+ T cells in acquired aplastic anemia. Before being chosen for sequencing, patients had shown CD8+CD57+ cell expansion by flow cytometry. Each of the patients presented with severe acquired aplastic anemia. Genomic DNA, the template, was used for profiling of the TCR beta VDJ and CDR3. MiXCR was run by TCRdb on the reads, yielding one entry per CDR3 protein. Of about 160,000 distinct CDR3 sequences listed, around 43% are singletons. Germline V CDR1 and CDR2: MNHEY, SMNVEV (reference sequence). The CDR3 spans 16 residues. V was clipped by 3 bases and J by 0 bases, with 12 bases between them.

J is TRBJ2-1 and V is TRBV27; D may be TRBD2 (5 bases). Source material: sorted CD4+, CD8+, or CD8+CD57+ T cells (not recorded which) from PBMCs. This receptor was taken from a human donor with aplastic anemia. The CDR3 DNA sequence: TGTGCCAGCAGTTTCCTGGACGGAGGCTCCTACAATGAGCAGTTCTTC. Residues: CASSFLDGGSYNEQFF.